This T cell receptor (beta chain) was sequenced during a study of response to subunit inactivated influenza vaccine. TCRdb analysed the RT-PCR reads with MiXCR anew, one entry per CDR3 protein. In the table there are 490,000 or so distinct CDR3 sequences, approximately 7.6% of which are singletons. In this sample, this clonotype turned up many times. Its antigen remains unidentified. V was trimmed by 4 bases and J by 7 bases, leaving 12 bases between them. CDR1 is SGDLS and CDR2 is YYNGEE in the germline V gene. The CDR3 extends over 13 amino acids. Whole-study results and caveats: Researchers suggested that each seasonal influenza vaccination recruits few new T cells.

The V call is TRBV9, the J call TRBJ2-1; the D is unclear. This receptor was obtained from a man aged 50 to 75 who received an inactivated influenza vaccine. This specimen consisted of PBMCs from blood, obtained less than 30 months after vaccination. For the CDR3, the DNA is TGTGCCAGCAGCTCGAGACCTAGGAATGAGCAGTTCTTC. Encoded protein: CASSSRPRNEQFF.